This T cell receptor (beta chain) was retrieved from a study of T and B cells in COVID-19 patients. At the level of the study: Of over 18 active-infection patients, 12 were critically ill with mechanical ventilation or extracorporeal membrane oxygenation. Findings and caveats of the study: Clonality of TRB repertoires was high in active COVID-19; recovery brought above-healthy diversity and richness. Patients with COVID-19 reportedly showed strongly skewed T cell receptor beta variable and joining gene usage. Blood from mildly ill patients while symptomatic, and early samples from severe cases, were scarce.

This clonotype was recorded a few times. The antigen is unknown. BIOMED2 TRB-A/B primer pools were used in multiplex TRB PCR. Each CDR3 protein gets one entry after TCRdb re-called the multiplex PCR reads with MiXCR. The sample lists around 23,000 distinct CDR3 sequences; approximately 29% were seen once. From blood, 250-500 ng of genomic DNA served as TRB template. After removal of 1 base from V and 2 bases from J, the junction contained 2 bases not matched to a gene. This CDR3 is built from 15 residues. CDR1 and CDR2 from the germline V gene are SGHRS and YFSETQ. This chain connects TRBV5-1 to TRBJ1-3; the match to TRBD1 covers 8 bases. The TCR sequence derives from a human donor who had recovered from COVID-19. The sample consisted of blood. CDR3 coding DNA: TGCGCCAGCAGCTTGACGGGACAGGCTGGAAACACCATATATTTT. This gives the protein CASSLTGQAGNTIYF.